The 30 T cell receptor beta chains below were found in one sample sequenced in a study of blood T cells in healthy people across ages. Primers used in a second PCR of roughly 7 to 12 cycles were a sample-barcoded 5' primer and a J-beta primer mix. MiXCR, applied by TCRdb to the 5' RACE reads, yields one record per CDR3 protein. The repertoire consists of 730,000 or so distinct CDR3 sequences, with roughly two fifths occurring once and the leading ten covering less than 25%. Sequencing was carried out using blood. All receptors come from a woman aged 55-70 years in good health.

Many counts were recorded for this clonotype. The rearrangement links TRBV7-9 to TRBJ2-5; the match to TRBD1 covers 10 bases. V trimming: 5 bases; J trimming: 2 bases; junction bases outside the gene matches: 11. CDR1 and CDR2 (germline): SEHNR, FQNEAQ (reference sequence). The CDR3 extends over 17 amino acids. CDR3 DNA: TGTGCCAGCAGCGTAACCCCGGGACAGGGGCTACAAGAGACCCAGTACTTC. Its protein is CASSVTPGQGLQETQYF.

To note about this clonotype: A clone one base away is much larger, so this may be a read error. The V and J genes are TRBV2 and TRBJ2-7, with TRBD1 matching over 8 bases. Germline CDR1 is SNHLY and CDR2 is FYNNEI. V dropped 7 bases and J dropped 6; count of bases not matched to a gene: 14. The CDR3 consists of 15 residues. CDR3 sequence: CASIRDRSLPSEQYF. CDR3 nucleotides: TGTGCCAGCATACGGGACAGGAGTCTCCCCTCCGAGCAGTACTTC.

CDR3 bases: TGTGCCAGCAGCCTCTCGGGGACTAGCGGGAGGCTAGATACGCAGTATTTT. Translation gives CASSLSGTSGRLDTQYF. The V gene is TRBV9, the J gene TRBJ2-3; TRBD2 agrees at 15 bases. The V segment lost 4 bases and the J segment 5 bases; nucleotides outside the gene matches: 8. The CDR3 is 17 residues long. The germline V gene has CDR1 SGDLS and CDR2 YYNGEE.

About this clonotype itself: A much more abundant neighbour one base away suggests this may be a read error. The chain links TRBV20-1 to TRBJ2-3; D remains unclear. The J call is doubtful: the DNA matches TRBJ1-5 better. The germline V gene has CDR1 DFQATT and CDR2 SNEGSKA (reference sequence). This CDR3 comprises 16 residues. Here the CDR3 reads CSARDRLGVGTDTQHF. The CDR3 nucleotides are TGCAGTGCTAGAGATAGGTTGGGAGTTGGCACAGATACGCAGCATTTT.

CDR3 loop: CSAAGTAYGYTF. CDR3 coding DNA: TGCAGTGCGGCCGGGACAGCATATGGCTACACCTTC. The chain couples TRBV20-1 to TRBJ1-2, with 7 bases identical to TRBD1. The CDR3 is made up of 12 amino acids. Germline trimming cut 6 bases from V and 5 bases from J; bases unmatched to any gene: 6. Per the germline V gene, CDR1 is DFQATT and CDR2 is SNEGSKA (reference sequence).

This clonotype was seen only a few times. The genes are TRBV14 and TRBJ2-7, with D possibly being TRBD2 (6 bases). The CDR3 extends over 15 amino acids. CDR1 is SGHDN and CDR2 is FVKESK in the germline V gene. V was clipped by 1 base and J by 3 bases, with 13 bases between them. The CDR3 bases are TGTGCCAGCAGCCAAGGGCAAGCGGGTCTCTACGAGCAGTACTTC. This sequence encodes CASSQGQAGLYEQYF.

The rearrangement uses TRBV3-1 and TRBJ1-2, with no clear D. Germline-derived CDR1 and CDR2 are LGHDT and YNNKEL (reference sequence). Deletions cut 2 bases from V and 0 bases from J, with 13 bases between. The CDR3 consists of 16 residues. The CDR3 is CASSQHVRTTNYGYTF. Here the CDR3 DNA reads TGTGCCAGCAGCCAACATGTACGGACGACTAACTATGGCTACACCTTC.

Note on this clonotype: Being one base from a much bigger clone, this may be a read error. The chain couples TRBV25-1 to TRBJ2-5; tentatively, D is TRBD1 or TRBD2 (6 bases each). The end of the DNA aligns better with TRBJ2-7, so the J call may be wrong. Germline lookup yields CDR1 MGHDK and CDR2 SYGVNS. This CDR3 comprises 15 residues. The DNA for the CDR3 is TGTGCCAGCAGTGAATCGGGGGCTGGGGGCCACGAGCAGTACTTC. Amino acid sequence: CASSESGAGGHEQYF.

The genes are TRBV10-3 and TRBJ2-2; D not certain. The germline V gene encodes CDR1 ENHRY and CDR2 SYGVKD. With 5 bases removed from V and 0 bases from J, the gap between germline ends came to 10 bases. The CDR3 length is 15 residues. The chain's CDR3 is CAISPMTTNTGELFF. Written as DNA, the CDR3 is TGTGCCATCAGTCCAATGACAACGAACACCGGGGAGCTGTTTTTT.

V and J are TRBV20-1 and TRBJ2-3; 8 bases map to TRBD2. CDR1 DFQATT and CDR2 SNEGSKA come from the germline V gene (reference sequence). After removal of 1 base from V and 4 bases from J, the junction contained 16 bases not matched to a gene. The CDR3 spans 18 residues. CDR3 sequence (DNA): TGCAGTGCTAGAGGTTCCAGCGGGAGTGCCGTTCGGTCAGATACGCAGTATTTT. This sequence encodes CSARGSSGSAVRSDTQYF.

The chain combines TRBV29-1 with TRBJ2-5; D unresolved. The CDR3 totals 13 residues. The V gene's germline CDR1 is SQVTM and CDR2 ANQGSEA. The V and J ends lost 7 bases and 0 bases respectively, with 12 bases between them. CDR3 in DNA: TGCAGCGGCAACGGGCCTCACCAAGAGACCCAGTACTTC. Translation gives CSGNGPHQETQYF.

CDR3 region: CASSYSRTVYEQYF. CDR3 coding DNA: TGTGCCAGCAGTTACTCGAGGACAGTGTACGAGCAGTACTTC. V gene TRBV6-2 or TRBV6-3 combines with J gene TRBJ2-5; D may be TRBD1 (6 bases). The DNA matches TRBJ2-7 better at its end, which makes the J call doubtful. The CDR3 extends over 14 amino acids. Germline V gene lookup returns CDR1 MNHEY and CDR2 SVGEGT.

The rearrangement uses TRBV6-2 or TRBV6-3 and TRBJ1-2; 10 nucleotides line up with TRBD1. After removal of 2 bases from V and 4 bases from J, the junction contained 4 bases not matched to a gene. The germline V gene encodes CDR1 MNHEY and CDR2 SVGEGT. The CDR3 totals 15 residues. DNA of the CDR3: TGTGCCAGCAGTTACGCGGACAGGGGGTTCTATGGCTACACCTTC. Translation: CASSYADRGFYGYTF.

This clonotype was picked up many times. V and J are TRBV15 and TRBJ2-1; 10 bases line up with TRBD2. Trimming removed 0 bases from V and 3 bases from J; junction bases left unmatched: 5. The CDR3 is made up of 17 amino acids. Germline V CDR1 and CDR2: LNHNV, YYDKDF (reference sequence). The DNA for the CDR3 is TGTGCCACCAGCAGAGACCCAGCGGGAGGGTTCTACAATGAGCAGTTCTTC. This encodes CATSRDPAGGFYNEQFF.

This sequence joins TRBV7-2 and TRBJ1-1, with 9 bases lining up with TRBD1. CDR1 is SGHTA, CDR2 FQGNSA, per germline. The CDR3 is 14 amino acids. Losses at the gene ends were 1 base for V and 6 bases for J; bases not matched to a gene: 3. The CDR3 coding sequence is TGTGCCAGCAGCTTAGTGGGACAGGGTCCTGAAGCTTTCTTT. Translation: CASSLVGQGPEAFF.

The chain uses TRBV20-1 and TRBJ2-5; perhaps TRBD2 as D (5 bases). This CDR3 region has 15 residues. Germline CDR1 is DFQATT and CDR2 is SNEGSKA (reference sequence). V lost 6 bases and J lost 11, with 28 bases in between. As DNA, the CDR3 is TGCAGTGCCTTACCCGTCAGGCCTAGAGGGAATGAGCAGTACTTC. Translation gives CSALPVRPRGNEQYF.

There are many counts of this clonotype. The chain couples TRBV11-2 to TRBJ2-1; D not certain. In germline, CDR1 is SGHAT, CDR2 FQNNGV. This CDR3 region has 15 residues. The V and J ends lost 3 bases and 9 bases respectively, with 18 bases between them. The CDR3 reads CASSLSFREIPEQFF. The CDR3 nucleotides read TGTGCCAGCAGCTTGAGTTTTAGGGAAATTCCTGAGCAGTTCTTC.

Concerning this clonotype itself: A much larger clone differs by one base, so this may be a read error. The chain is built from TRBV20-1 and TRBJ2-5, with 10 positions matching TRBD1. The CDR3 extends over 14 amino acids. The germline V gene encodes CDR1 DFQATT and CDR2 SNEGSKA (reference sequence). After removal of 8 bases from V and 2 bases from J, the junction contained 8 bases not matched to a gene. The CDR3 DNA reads TGCAGTACTAAGGACAGGGGGTATCAAGAGACCCAGTACTTC. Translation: CSTKDRGYQETQYF.

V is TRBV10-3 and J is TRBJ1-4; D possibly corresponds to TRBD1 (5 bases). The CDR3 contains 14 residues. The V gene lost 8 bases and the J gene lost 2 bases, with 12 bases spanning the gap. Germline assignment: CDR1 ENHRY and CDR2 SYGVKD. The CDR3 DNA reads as TGTGCCATCGGGGACCTGGGCACTAATGAAAAACTGTTTTTT. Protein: CAIGDLGTNEKLFF.

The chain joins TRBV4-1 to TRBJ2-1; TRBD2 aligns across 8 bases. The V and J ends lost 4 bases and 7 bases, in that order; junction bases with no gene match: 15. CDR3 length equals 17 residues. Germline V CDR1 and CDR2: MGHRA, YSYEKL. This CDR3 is CASSRSPIAGPQNEQFF. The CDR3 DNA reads TGCGCCAGCAGCCGCAGCCCTATAGCGGGGCCCCAGAATGAGCAGTTCTTC.

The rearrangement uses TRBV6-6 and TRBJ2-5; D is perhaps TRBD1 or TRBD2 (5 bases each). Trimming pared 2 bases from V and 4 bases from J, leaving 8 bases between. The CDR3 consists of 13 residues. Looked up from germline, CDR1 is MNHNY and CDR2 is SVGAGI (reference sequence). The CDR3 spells CASSYEGRETQYF. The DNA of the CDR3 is TGTGCCAGCAGTTACGAGGGGCGAGAGACCCAGTACTTC.

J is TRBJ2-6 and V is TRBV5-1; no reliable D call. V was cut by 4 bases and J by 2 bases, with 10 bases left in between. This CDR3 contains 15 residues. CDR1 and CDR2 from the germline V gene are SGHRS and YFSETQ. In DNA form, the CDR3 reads TGCGCCAGCAGCCACGACTTGGCTGGGGCCAACGTCCTGACTTTC. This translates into CASSHDLAGANVLTF.

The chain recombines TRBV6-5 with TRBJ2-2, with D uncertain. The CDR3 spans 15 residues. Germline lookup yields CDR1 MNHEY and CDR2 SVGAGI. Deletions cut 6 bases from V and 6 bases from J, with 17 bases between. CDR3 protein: CASSPDPWGPGELFF. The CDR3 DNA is TGTGCCAGCAGCCCGGACCCGTGGGGTCCCGGGGAGCTGTTTTTT.

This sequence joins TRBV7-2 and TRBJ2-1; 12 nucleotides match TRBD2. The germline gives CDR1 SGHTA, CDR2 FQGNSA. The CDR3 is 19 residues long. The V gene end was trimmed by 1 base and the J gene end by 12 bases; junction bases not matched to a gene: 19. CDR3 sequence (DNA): TGTGCCAGCAGCTTAGAATTGCTAGCGGGGGGGCCCTCCTCTGGGCGGCAGTTCTTC. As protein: CASSLELLAGGPSSGRQFF.

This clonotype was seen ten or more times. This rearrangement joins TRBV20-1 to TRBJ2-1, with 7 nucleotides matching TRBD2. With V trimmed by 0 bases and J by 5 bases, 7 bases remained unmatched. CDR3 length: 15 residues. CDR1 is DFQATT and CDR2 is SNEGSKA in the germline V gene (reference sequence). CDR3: CSARDEGGNHNEQFF. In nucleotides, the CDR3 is TGCAGTGCTAGAGATGAGGGAGGGAACCACAATGAGCAGTTCTTC.

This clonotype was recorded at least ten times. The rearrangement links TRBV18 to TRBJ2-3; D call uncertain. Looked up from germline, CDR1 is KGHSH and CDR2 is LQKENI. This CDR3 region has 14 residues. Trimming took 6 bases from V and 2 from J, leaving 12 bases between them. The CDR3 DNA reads TGTGCCAGCTCCCCGGAACCGTTCACAGATACGCAGTATTTT. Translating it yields CASSPEPFTDTQYF.

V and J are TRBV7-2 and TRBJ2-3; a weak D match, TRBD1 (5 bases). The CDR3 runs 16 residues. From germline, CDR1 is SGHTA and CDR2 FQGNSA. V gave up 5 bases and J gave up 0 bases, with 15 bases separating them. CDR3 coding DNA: TGTGCCAGCAGCCCTGGGGCGCGGCGGAGCACAGATACGCAGTATTTT. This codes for CASSPGARRSTDTQYF.

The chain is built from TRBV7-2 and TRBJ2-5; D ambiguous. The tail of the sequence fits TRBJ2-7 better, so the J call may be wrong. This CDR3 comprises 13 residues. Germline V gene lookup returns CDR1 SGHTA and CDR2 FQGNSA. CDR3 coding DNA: TGTGCCAGCAGCGTACCCTCGTTCAACGAGCAGTACTTC. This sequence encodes CASSVPSFNEQYF.

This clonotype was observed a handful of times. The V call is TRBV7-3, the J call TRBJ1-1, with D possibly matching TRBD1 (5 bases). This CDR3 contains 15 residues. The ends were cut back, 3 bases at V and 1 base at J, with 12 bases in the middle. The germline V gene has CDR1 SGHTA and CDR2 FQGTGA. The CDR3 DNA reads TGTGCCAGCAGCTTTCTCGGGACTGGGAACACTGAAGCTTTCTTT. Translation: CASSFLGTGNTEAFF.

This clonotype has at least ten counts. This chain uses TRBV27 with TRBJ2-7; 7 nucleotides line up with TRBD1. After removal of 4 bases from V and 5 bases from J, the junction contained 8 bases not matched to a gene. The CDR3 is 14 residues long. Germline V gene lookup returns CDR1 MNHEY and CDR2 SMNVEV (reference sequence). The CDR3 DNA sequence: TGTGCCAGCAGTTGGGGCAGGGGGTCCAACGAGCAGTACTTC. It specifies CASSWGRGSNEQYF.